Below are 21 T cell receptor beta chains sequenced from a single sample in a study of patients and donors after allogeneic stem cell transplantation. TCRdb re-called the RT-PCR reads with MiXCR, one entry per CDR3 protein. The data show over 400,000 distinct CDR3 sequences, more than 15% seen once. The sequenced material came from blood, either unsorted or a sorted T cell fraction (not recorded which). Receptors originate from a human donor who was either an allogeneic HSCT recipient or a stem cell or donor lymphocyte infusion donor (not recorded which). It is not recorded whose cells these are; they may come from a transplant donor.

The sample holds many counts of this clonotype. The chain couples TRBV5-1 to TRBJ2-3, with TRBD2 matching over 7 bases. Unmatched junction bases numbered 6, after V lost 5 bases and J lost 6 bases. The CDR3 contains 13 residues. CDR1 SGHRS and CDR2 YFSETQ come from the germline V gene. This chain's CDR3 is CASSRIGGDTQYF. In nucleotides, the CDR3 is TGCGCCAGCAGTCGCATCGGGGGGGATACGCAGTATTTT.

In its sample, this clonotype was seen a few times. This rearrangement joins TRBV20-1 to TRBJ1-3, with TRBD1 matching 7 bases. V trimming: 6 bases; J trimming: 0 bases; junction bases outside the gene matches: 5. This CDR3 comprises 14 residues. Germline V CDR1 and CDR2: DFQATT, SNEGSKA (reference sequence). CDR3 residues: CSAPGGVSGNTIYF. CDR3 bases: TGCAGTGCCCCAGGGGGGGTCTCTGGAAACACCATATATTTT.

The chain joins TRBV29-1 to TRBJ2-2; TRBD2 matches 9 bases. Germline assignment: CDR1 SQVTM and CDR2 ANQGSEA. The CDR3 loop spans 16 amino acids. V shed 4 bases and J 0 bases; nucleotides not matched to a gene: 6. CDR3 residues: CSVVVAGAANTGELFF. CDR3 bases: TGCAGCGTTGTAGTAGCGGGGGCCGCGAACACCGGGGAGCTGTTTTTT.

This clonotype has more than one count but fewer than ten. The chain recombines TRBV12-3 or TRBV12-4 with TRBJ2-1, with a tentative D call TRBD2 (5 bases). The CDR3 sequence is 14 residues long. Between the trimmed V and J ends, which lost 1 base and 3 bases, there was a span of 7 bases. Written as DNA, the CDR3 is TGTGCCAGCAGTTTAGTGCGGGTCTACAATGAGCAGTTCTTC. It is translated as CASSLVRVYNEQFF.

The V and J genes are TRBV6-6 and TRBJ2-7, with D unclear. The V gene's germline CDR1 is MNHNY and CDR2 SVGAGI (reference sequence). V lost 1 base and J lost 7, with 5 bases in between. This CDR3 has 11 residues. The CDR3 is CASSYLAEQYF. CDR3 nucleotides: TGTGCCAGCAGTTACTTGGCAGAGCAGTACTTC.

This clonotype came up many times. The chain combines TRBV12-3 or TRBV12-4 with TRBJ2-2; TRBD1 agrees at 7 bases. The CDR3 runs 14 residues. V shed 6 bases and J 1 base; nucleotides not matched to a gene: 2. The CDR3 DNA is TGTGCCAGCAGGCGACAGGGGAACACCGGGGAGCTGTTTTTT. It specifies CASRRQGNTGELFF.

This clonotype occurred a few times. The chain carries TRBV2 and TRBJ2-2, with 8 bases aligning to TRBD2. Germline CDR1 is SNHLY and CDR2 is FYNNEI. Losses at the gene ends were 5 bases for V and 5 bases for J; bases not matched to a gene: 10. This CDR3 contains 16 residues. The CDR3 DNA is TGTGCCAGCAGTTACCGAAGCGGGAGCGGGACCGGGGAGCTGTTTTTT. This sequence encodes CASSYRSGSGTGELFF. Filled out from reference TRBV2 and TRBJ2-2, the complete variable domain reads EPEVTQTPSHQVTQMGQEVILRCVPISNHLYFYWYRQILGQKVEFLVSFYNNEISEKSEIFDDQFSVERPDGSNFTLKIRSTKLEDSAMYFCASSYRSGSGTGELFFGEGSRLTVL.

The chain carries TRBV5-6 and TRBJ2-7; TRBD2 matches at 7 bases. Germline CDR1 and CDR2: SGHDT and YYEEEE. V trimming: 4 bases; J trimming: 6 bases; junction bases outside the gene matches: 10. There are 14 residues in the CDR3. The CDR3 protein is CASSPFGREREQYF. In DNA, the CDR3 is TGTGCCAGCAGCCCCTTTGGGAGGGAGCGCGAGCAGTACTTC.

The chain joins TRBV20-1 to TRBJ1-2; 9 positions agree with TRBD1. CDR1 is DFQATT and CDR2 is SNEGSKA in the germline V gene (reference sequence). This CDR3 contains 17 residues. V lost 0 bases, J lost 4 bases, and 12 bases stayed unmatched. CDR3 sequence: CSARDLTDRGRTYGYTF. CDR3 nucleotide sequence: TGCAGTGCTAGAGACCTTACCGACAGGGGGAGAACCTATGGCTACACCTTC.

This clonotype appeared a few times. The chain combines TRBV25-1 with TRBJ2-5; the match to TRBD2 covers 11 bases. Trimming at V came to 2 bases and at J to 4 bases, leaving 3 bases not matched to a gene. The germline V gene has CDR1 MGHDK and CDR2 SYGVNS. This CDR3 region has 15 residues. The CDR3 sequence is CASSELSGGAETQYF. The CDR3 nucleotides are TGTGCCAGCAGTGAACTTAGCGGGGGGGCAGAGACCCAGTACTTC.

This clonotype was counted ten times or more. The CDR3 loop reads CAISEGAEAFF. The CDR3 nucleotides read TGTGCCATCAGCGAGGGGGCTGAAGCTTTCTTT. The chain has TRBV10-3 and TRBJ1-1, with D possibly being TRBD1 (6 bases). The CDR3 sequence is 11 residues long. Germline-derived CDR1 and CDR2 are ENHRY and SYGVKD. The V gene lost 6 bases and the J gene lost 6 bases, with 8 bases spanning the gap.

This clonotype has only a few counts. The V and J genes are TRBV3-1 and TRBJ1-3; D is ambiguous. CDR1 is LGHDT and CDR2 is YNNKEL in the germline V gene (reference sequence). This CDR3 spans 13 amino acids. V was trimmed by 6 bases and J by 4 bases, leaving 10 bases between them. The CDR3 region has the DNA TGTGCCAGCAGAACTGGCCGGGGAAACACCATATATTTT. This gives the protein CASRTGRGNTIYF.

The rearrangement joins TRBV5-4 to TRBJ2-2; 10 bases line up with TRBD1. Germline V gives CDR1 SGHNT, CDR2 YYREEE (reference sequence). Unmatched junction bases numbered 5, after V lost 4 bases and J lost 2 bases. This CDR3 is built from 16 residues. The CDR3 sequence: CASSHRDRGNTGELFF. CDR3 in DNA: TGTGCCAGCAGCCACCGGGACAGGGGAAACACCGGGGAGCTGTTTTTT.

The chain carries TRBV5-1 and TRBJ2-6; possible D gene TRBD1, 5 bases. This CDR3 is 17 amino acids long. V dropped 3 bases and J dropped 2 bases, with 15 bases sitting between them. The germline CDR1 and CDR2 sequences are SGHRS and YFSETQ. The CDR3 here is CASSSTGSPPGANVLTF. CDR3 nucleotides: TGCGCCAGCAGCTCCACAGGTTCCCCCCCTGGGGCCAACGTCCTGACTTTC.

The V and J genes are TRBV11-2 and TRBJ1-6; perhaps TRBD1 as D (5 bases). V was trimmed by 1 base and J by 5 bases, leaving 15 bases between them. The CDR3 is 17 residues long. The V gene's germline CDR1 is SGHAT and CDR2 FQNNGV. This chain's CDR3 is CASSLVGTESNNSPLHF. As DNA, the CDR3 is TGTGCCAGCAGCTTAGTTGGGACTGAGTCGAATAATTCACCCCTCCACTTT.

This clonotype was detected a few times. This chain joins TRBV20-1 and TRBJ2-1; unclear D gene. This CDR3 has 18 residues. The V gene's germline CDR1 is DFQATT and CDR2 SNEGSKA (reference sequence). The V end lost 0 bases, the J end lost 8 bases, and 26 bases lay between the germline ends. The CDR3 DNA reads TGCAGTGCTAGAGATCTCTTGTACCGAGGACGGCCTATGGATGAGCAGTTCTTC. It yields the protein CSARDLLYRGRPMDEQFF.

The rearrangement uses TRBV5-6 and TRBJ1-6, with 7 bases fitting TRBD1. The trim removed 0 bases at V and 0 bases at J, leaving 12 bases unmatched. Germline loops: CDR1 SGHDT, CDR2 YYEEEE. CDR3 length: 20 residues. This chain's CDR3 is CASSLVYGTDASSYNSPLHF. CDR3 DNA: TGTGCCAGCAGCTTGGTCTACGGGACAGATGCGAGCTCCTATAATTCACCCCTCCACTTT.

This clonotype was seen only a few times. This chain links TRBV19 with TRBJ2-6; TRBD2 matches 7 bases. The CDR3 covers 16 residues. The ends lost 7 bases at V and 1 base at J; junction bases unmatched: 7. Germline CDR1 LNHDA, CDR2 SQIVND (reference sequence). Written as DNA, the CDR3 is TGTGCCAGTACCGAGGGAGGGCCGTCTGGGGCCAACGTCCTGACTTTC. Protein: CASTEGGPSGANVLTF. The whole variable domain, remainder taken from reference TRBV19 and TRBJ2-6, is DGGITQSPKYLFRKEGQNVTLSCEQNLNHDAMYWYRQDPGQGLRLIYYSQIVNDFQKGDIAEGYSVSREKKESFPLTVTSAQKNPTAFYLCASTEGGPSGANVLTFGAGSRLTVL.

A few counts support this clonotype. This rearrangement joins TRBV29-1 to TRBJ1-1; D not certain. CDR1 and CDR2 (germline): SQVTM, ANQGSEA. The V gene lost 6 bases and the J gene lost 1 base, with 6 bases spanning the gap. The CDR3 is 11 residues long. The CDR3 is CSVVRNTEAFF. Here the CDR3 DNA reads TGCAGCGTGGTCCGGAACACTGAAGCTTTCTTT. Full variable domain (outside the CDR3, taken from reference TRBV29-1 and TRBJ1-1): SAVISQKPSRDICQRGTSLTIQCQVDSQVTMMFWYRQQPGQSLTLIATANQGSEATYESGFVIDKFPISRPNLTFSTLTVSNMSPEDSSIYLCSVVRNTEAFFGQGTRLTVV.

In its sample, this clonotype was seen many times. V is TRBV28 and J is TRBJ2-1; 13 positions agree with TRBD2. V was pared by 6 bases and J by 7 bases, with 9 bases of the junction left unmatched. The V gene's germline CDR1 is MDHEN and CDR2 SYDVKM. The CDR3 covers 16 residues. The CDR3 coding sequence is TGTGCCAGCAGCCCCTGGACTAGCGGGAGTTCGAATGAGCAGTTCTTC. Amino acids: CASSPWTSGSSNEQFF.

This chain joins TRBV25-1 and TRBJ1-5, with 7 bases aligning to TRBD1. The germline V gene has CDR1 MGHDK and CDR2 SYGVNS. CDR3 length: 16 residues. The J segment lost 0 bases and the V segment lost 4 bases, leaving 6 bases of the junction unmatched. The CDR3 DNA reads as TGTGCCAGCAGTGGACAGGGAGGGGGTAGCAATCAGCCCCAGCATTTT. It encodes CASSGQGGGSNQPQHF. The full variable domain, completed using reference TRBV25-1 and TRBJ1-5, is EADIYQTPRYLVIGTGKKITLECSQTMGHDKMYWYQQDPGMELHLIHYSYGVNSTEKGDLSSESTVSRIRTEHFPLTLESARPSHTSQYLCASSGQGGGSNQPQHFGDGTRLSIL.